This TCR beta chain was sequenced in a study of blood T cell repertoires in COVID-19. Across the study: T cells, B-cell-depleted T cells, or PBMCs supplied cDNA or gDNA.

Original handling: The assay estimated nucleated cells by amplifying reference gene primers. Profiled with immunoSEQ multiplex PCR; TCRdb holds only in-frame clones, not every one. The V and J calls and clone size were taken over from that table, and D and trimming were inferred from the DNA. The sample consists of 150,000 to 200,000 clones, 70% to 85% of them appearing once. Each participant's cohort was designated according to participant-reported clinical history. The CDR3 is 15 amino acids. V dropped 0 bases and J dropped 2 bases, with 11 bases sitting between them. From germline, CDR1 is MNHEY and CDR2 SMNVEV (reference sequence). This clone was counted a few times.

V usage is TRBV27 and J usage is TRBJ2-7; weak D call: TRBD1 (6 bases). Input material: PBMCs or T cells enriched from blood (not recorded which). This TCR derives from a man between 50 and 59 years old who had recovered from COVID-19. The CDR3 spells CASSLSGGTAYEQYF. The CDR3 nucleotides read TGTGCCAGCAGTTTATCTGGGGGCACCGCCTACGAGCAGTACTTC.